The 7 T cell receptor beta chains reported below all come from one sample, sequenced in a study of T cell responses to AZD1222 COVID-19 vaccine. Here immunoSEQ multiplex PCR was the method, and the copy in TCRdb shows in-frame clones only, minus some. The repertoire includes about 120,000 clones, about nine tenths of them detected once, and about 7% sits in the top ten. This specimen was peripheral blood, taken on day 0 of AZD1222 vaccination. The receptor source for this set is an adult in good health.

This clone was seen a single time. The rearrangement uses TRBV7-8 and TRBJ2-2, with D hard to call. Trimming took 1 base from V and 3 from J, leaving 18 bases between them. The germline V gene has CDR1 SGHVS and CDR2 FQNEAQ. The CDR3 contains 18 residues. CDR3 coding DNA: TGTGCCAGCAGCTTAGATTCCGCGACACGTGCGGACACCGGGGAGCTGTTTTTT. Its protein product is CASSLDSATRADTGELFF.

The CDR3 spells CSVVQDRSRGNEQFF. The DNA of the CDR3 is TGCAGCGTTGTCCAAGACAGGTCTCGGGGCAATGAGCAGTTCTTC. J is TRBJ2-1 and V is TRBV29-1; possible D gene TRBD1, 6 bases. The CDR3 spans 15 residues. From germline, CDR1 is SQVTM and CDR2 ANQGSEA. V lost 4 bases and J lost 6, with 19 bases in between.

The genes are TRBV7-9 and TRBJ2-7, with TRBD1 matching 7 bases. Losses at the gene ends were 4 bases for V and 4 bases for J; bases not matched to a gene: 7. The CDR3 is made up of 14 amino acids. Germline lookup yields CDR1 SEHNR and CDR2 FQNEAQ (reference sequence). The CDR3 DNA reads TGTGCCAGCAGCTCCTGGGGACAGCCTTACGAGCAGTACTTC. Protein product: CASSSWGQPYEQYF.

A few counts support this clone. V is TRBV3-1 (or the pseudogene TRBV3-2) and J is TRBJ2-7, with D unclear. V lost 4 bases and J lost 2, with 3 bases in between. Germline V gene sequence: CDR1 LGHDT, CDR2 YNNKEL (reference sequence). The CDR3 extends over 11 amino acids. CDR3 sequence (DNA): TGTGCCAGCAGCCTAACCTACGAGCAGTACTTC. Amino acids: CASSLTYEQYF.

The chain joins TRBV14 to TRBJ2-1; D unclear. The V end lost 5 bases, the J end lost 9 bases, and 8 bases lay between the germline ends. CDR1 and CDR2 from the germline V gene are SGHDN and FVKESK. The CDR3 extends over 11 amino acids. CDR3 sequence: CASSEISEQFF. CDR3 DNA sequence: TGTGCCAGCAGCGAGATCAGTGAGCAGTTCTTC.

The chain has TRBV4-1 and TRBJ2-7; maybe TRBD1 (6 bases). V lost 0 bases to trimming and J lost 9 bases, with 12 bases between them. The germline CDR1 and CDR2 sequences are MGHRA and YSYEKL. The CDR3 is made up of 13 amino acids. For the CDR3, the DNA is TGCGCCAGCAGCCAAGAGGGGGCTACGGGGCAGTACTTC. It yields the protein CASSQEGATGQYF.

Only a few counts were recorded for this clone. The chain carries TRBV27 and TRBJ2-5; D not certain. This CDR3 has 11 amino acids. Germline CDR1 and CDR2: MNHEY and SMNVEV (reference sequence). The germline V and J ends were trimmed by 6 bases and 5 bases, with 7 bases remaining between them. The CDR3 DNA sequence: TGTGCCAGCAGACGATCTGAGACCCAGTACTTC. As protein: CASRRSETQYF.